What follows is one T cell receptor beta chain and its context. The sample belongs to a study of blood T cell repertoires in COVID-19. As for the study in general: The origin of the acute and convalescent COVID-19 samples was the United States, Italy and Spain. In each case, the material was cDNA or gDNA derived from T cells, B-cell-depleted T cells, or PBMCs.

Original analysis: Reference gene primer amplification gave estimated nucleated cell counts. Produced via immunoSEQ multiplex PCR; TCRdb's table is partial and in-frame only. The DNA gave D and trimming, while V, J and clone size come from that table. The table lists about 16,000 clones, about 81% of them singletons, with more than 8% in the top ten. The CDR3 length is 19 residues. CDR1 and CDR2 from the germline V gene are MDHEN and SYDVKM. V lost 3 bases and J lost 0; bases outside the gene matches: 13. The chain uses TRBV28 and TRBJ2-1, with 8 bases fitting TRBD1. This receptor was identified in a man between 60 and 70 years old with acute or convalescent COVID-19. The source material was peripheral blood. As DNA, the CDR3 is TGTGCCAGCAGTTTCCGTCCCGGGACAGGTTCGAGCTCCTACAATGAGCAGTTCTTC. Translated, it gives CASSFRPGTGSSSYNEQFF.